The sequence of this T cell receptor (beta chain) was determined in a study of control samples from healthy donors and cancer patients. Measured with immunoSEQ multiplex PCR; TCRdb has only the in-frame clones, and not every one. Among 350,000 to 450,000 clones listed, around nine tenths were seen once. V lost 4 bases and J lost 2; bases outside the gene matches: 2. Germline loops: CDR1 LGHDT, CDR2 YNNKEL (reference sequence). The CDR3 totals 14 residues. Material for sequencing was PBMCs. The chain couples TRBV3-1 (or the pseudogene TRBV3-2) to TRBJ1-1; TRBD1 aligns across 9 bases. This receptor was identified in a man aged 40-49 years with head and neck cancer. CDR3 coding DNA: TGTGCCAGCAGCCCGACAGGGGGAAACACTGAAGCTTTCTTT. The encoded protein is CASSPTGGNTEAFF.